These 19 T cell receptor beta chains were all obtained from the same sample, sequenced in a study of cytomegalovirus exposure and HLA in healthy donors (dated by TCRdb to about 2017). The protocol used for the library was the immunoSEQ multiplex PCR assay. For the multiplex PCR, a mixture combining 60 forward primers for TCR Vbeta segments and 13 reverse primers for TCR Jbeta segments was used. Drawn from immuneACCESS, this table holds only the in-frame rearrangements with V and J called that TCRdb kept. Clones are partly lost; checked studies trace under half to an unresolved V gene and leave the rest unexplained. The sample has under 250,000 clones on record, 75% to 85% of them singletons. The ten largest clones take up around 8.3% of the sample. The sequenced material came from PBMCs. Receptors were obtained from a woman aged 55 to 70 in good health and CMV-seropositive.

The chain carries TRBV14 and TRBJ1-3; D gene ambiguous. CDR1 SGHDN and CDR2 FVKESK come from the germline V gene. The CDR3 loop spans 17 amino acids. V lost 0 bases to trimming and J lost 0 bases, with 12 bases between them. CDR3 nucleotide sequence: TGTGCCAGCAGCCAAGAGATGTGGAGAAGCTCTGGAAACACCATATATTTT. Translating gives CASSQEMWRSSGNTIYF.

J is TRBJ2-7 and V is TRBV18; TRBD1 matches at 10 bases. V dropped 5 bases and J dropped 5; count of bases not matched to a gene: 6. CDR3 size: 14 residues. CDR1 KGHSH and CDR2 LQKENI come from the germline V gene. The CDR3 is CASSTFGQGDEQYF. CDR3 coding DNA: TGTGCCAGCTCAACCTTTGGACAGGGGGACGAGCAGTACTTC.

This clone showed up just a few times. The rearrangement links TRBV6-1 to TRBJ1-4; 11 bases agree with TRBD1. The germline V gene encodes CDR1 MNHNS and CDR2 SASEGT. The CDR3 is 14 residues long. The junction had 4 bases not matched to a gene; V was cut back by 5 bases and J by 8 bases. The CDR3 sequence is CASSTDRGREKLFF. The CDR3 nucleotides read TGTGCCAGCAGTACGGACAGGGGGCGCGAAAAACTGTTTTTT.

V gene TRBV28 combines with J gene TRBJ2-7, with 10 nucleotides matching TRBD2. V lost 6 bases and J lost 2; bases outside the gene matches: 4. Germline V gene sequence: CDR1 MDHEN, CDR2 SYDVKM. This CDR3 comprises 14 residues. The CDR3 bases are TGTGCCAGCAGCCCACTAGCGGGACCCTACGAGCAGTACTTC. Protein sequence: CASSPLAGPYEQYF.

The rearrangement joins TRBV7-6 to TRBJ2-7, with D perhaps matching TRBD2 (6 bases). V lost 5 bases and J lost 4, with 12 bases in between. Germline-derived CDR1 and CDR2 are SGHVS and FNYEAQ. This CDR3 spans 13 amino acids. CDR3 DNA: TGTGCCAGCAGCCGCAACGGGGGTTACGAGCAGTACTTC. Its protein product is CASSRNGGYEQYF.

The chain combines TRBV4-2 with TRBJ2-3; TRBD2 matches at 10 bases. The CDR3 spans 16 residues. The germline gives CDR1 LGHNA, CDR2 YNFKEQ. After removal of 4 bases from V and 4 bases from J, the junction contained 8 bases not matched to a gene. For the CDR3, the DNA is TGTGCCAGCAGCCCCCTAACTAGCGGGACGGCAGATACGCAGTATTTT. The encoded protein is CASSPLTSGTADTQYF.

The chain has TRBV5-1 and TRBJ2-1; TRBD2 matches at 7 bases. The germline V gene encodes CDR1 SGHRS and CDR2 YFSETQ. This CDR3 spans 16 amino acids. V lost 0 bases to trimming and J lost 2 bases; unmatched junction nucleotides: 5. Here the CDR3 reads CASSLGGGATYNEQFF. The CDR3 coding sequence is TGCGCCAGCAGCTTGGGGGGAGGGGCTACCTACAATGAGCAGTTCTTC.

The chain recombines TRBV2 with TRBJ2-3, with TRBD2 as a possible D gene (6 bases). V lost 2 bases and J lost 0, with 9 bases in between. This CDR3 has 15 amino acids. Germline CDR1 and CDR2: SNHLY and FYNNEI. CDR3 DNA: TGTGCCAGCAGTGAAATTGGAGGGAGCACAGATACGCAGTATTTT. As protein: CASSEIGGSTDTQYF. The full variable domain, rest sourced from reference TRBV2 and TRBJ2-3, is EPEVTQTPSHQVTQMGQEVILRCVPISNHLYFYWYRQILGQKVEFLVSFYNNEISEKSEIFDDQFSVERPDGSNFTLKIRSTKLEDSAMYFCASSEIGGSTDTQYFGPGTRLTVL.

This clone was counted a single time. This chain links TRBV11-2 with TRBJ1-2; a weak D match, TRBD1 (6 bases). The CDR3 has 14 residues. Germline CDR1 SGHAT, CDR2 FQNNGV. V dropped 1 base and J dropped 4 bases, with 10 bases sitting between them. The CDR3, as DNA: TGTGCCAGCAGCTTAGTGCAGGGGACCTATGGCTACACCTTC. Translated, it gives CASSLVQGTYGYTF.

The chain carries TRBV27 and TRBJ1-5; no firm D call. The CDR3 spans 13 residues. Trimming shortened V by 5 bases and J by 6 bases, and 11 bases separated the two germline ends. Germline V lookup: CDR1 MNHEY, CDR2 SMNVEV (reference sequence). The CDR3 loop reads CASSGSIGQPQHF. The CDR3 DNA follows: TGTGCCAGCAGTGGGAGCATCGGTCAGCCCCAGCATTTT.

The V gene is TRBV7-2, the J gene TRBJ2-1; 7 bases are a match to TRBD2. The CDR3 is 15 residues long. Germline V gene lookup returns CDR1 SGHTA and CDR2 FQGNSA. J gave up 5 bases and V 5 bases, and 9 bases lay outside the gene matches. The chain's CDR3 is CASSTPGRRDNEQFF. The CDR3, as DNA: TGTGCCAGCAGCACGCCCGGGAGGCGAGACAATGAGCAGTTCTTC.

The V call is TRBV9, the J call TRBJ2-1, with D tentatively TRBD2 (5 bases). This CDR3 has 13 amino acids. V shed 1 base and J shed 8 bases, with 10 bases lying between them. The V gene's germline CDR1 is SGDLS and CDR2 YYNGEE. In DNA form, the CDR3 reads TGTGCCAGCAGCGTATTAGGTAGCGATGAGCAGTTCTTC. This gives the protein CASSVLGSDEQFF.

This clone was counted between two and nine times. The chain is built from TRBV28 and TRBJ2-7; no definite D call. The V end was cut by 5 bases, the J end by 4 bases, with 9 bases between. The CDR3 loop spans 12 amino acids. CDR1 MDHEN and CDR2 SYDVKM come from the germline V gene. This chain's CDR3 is CASSRYSYEQYF. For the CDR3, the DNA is TGTGCCAGCAGTCGCTATTCATACGAGCAGTACTTC.

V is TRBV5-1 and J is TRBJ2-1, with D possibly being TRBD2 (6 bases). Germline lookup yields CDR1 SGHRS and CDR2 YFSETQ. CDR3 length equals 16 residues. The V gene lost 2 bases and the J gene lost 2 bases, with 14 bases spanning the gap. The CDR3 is CASSFGGKVAYNEQFF. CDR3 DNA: TGCGCCAGCAGCTTTGGGGGGAAGGTCGCCTACAATGAGCAGTTCTTC.

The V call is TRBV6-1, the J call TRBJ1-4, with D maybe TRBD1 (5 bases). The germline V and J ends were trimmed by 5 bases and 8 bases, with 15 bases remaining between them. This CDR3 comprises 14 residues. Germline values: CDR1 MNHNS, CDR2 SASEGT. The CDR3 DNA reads TGTGCCAGCAGTTATCAGGGTCGGGAGGAAAAACTGTTTTTT. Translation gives CASSYQGREEKLFF.

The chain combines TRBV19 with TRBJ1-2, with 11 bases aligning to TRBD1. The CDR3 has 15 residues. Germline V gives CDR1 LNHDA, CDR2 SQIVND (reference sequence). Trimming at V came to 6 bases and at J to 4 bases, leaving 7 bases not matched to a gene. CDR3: CASSPGGQGAYGYTF. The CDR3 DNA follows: TGTGCCAGTAGCCCCGGCGGACAGGGGGCCTATGGCTACACCTTC.

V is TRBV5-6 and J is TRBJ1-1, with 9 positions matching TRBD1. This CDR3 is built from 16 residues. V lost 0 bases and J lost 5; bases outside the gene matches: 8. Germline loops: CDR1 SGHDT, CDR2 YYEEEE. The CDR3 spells CASSLGPDRGLTEAFF. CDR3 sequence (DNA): TGTGCCAGCAGCTTGGGTCCGGACAGGGGATTGACTGAAGCTTTCTTT.

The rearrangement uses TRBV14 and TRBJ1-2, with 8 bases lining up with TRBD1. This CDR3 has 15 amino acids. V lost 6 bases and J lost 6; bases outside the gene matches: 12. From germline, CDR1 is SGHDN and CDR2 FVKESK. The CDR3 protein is CASRNLDRGGDGYTF. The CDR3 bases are TGTGCCAGCAGAAACCTAGACAGGGGCGGAGATGGCTACACCTTC.

The CDR3 DNA sequence: TGTGCCATCAGTGAGTCGAGGGCTAGCGGGGATAACAATGAGCAGTTCTTC. It translates to CAISESRASGDNNEQFF. V and J are TRBV10-3 and TRBJ2-1; 9 bases align to TRBD2. The CDR3 has 17 amino acids. The ends lost 0 bases at V and 5 bases at J; junction bases unmatched: 8. Germline values: CDR1 ENHRY, CDR2 SYGVKD.